This T cell receptor (beta chain) was profiled in a study of blood T cell repertoires in COVID-19. Study information: Samples of COVID-19 (acute and convalescent) were obtained from the United States, Italy and Spain. PBMCs, B-cell-depleted T cells, or T cells provided the cDNA or gDNA that made up the material.

V lost 7 bases and J lost 3, with 10 bases in between. This CDR3 contains 12 residues. Germline lookup yields CDR1 SGHRS and CDR2 YFSETQ. In the original processing: By means of reference gene primer amplification, nucleated cell counts were estimated. Produced via immunoSEQ multiplex PCR; TCRdb's table is partial and in-frame only. V and J calls and clone size are copied from that table; D and trimming were computed from the DNA. The sample carries a few hundred thousand clones, over 65% recorded once. The receptor was isolated from a human donor with acute or convalescent COVID-19. The donor label of this sample is uncertain. The sequencing input was peripheral blood. The rearrangement uses TRBV5-1 and TRBJ2-5; tentatively, D is TRBD1 (6 bases). CDR3 protein: CASRKGEETQYF. The CDR3 bases are TGCGCCAGCCGCAAGGGGGAAGAGACCCAGTACTTC. The entire variable domain, with the rest obtained from reference TRBV5-1 and TRBJ2-5, is as follows: KAGVTQTPRYLIKTRGQQVTLSCSPISGHRSVSWYQQTPGQGLQFLFEYFSETQRNKGNFPGRFSGRQFSNSRSEMNVSTLELGDSALYLCASRKGEETQYFGPGTRLLVL.